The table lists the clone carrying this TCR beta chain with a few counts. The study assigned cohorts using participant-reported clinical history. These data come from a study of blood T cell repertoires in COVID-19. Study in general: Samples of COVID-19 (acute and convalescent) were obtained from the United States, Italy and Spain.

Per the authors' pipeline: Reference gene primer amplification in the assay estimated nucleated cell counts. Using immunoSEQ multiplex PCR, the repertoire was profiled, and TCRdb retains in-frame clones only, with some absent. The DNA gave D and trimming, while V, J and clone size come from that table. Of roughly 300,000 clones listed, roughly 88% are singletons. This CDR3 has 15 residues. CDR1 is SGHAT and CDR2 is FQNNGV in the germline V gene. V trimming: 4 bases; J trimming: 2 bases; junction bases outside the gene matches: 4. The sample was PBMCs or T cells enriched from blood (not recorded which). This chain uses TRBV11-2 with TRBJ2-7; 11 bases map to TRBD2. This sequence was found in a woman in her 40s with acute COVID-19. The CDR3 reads CASSYRLAGTYEQYF. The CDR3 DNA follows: TGTGCCAGCAGCTACCGACTAGCGGGGACCTACGAGCAGTACTTC.